This TCR beta chain was captured in a study of T cell responses to AZD1222 COVID-19 vaccine. Study-wide results and limits: Regions left unmutated in variants are reportedly the target of nearly half of spike-specific TCRs.

V was shortened by 7 bases and J by 3 bases, with 13 bases between the two germline ends. The CDR3 has 12 residues. Germline V gene lookup returns CDR1 SQVTM and CDR2 ANQGSEA. In regard to this clone: Antigen specificity is unknown.

Clones were read by immunoSEQ multiplex PCR, and TCRdb kept only the in-frame ones, dropping some. This sample carries 200,000 or so clones, about nine tenths of them seen once, and the ten largest clones take around 5.8%. The TCR sequence derives from an adult in good health. Sample: peripheral blood, taken on day 0 of AZD1222 vaccination. J is TRBJ2-7 and V is TRBV29-1; D uncertain. CDR3 nucleotides: TGCAGCGCCCTCGGACCCGACTACGAGCAGTACTTC. Translation gives CSALGPDYEQYF.